This passage covers 24 T cell receptor beta chains from one sample sequenced in a study of T cells after yellow fever vaccination. A single record per CDR3 protein comes from TCRdb applying MiXCR to the 5' RACE reads. The sample contains approximately 260,000 distinct CDR3 sequences, 10% to 15% of which appear only once. This specimen was CD4+ T cells sorted from PBMCs, taken 45 days after the yellow fever booster vaccination. The receptors derive from a man aged 25-40 years who received the YFV17D yellow fever vaccine.

This clonotype was observed at least ten times. The chain has TRBV5-1 and TRBJ1-2; no reliable D call. Germline V gene sequence: CDR1 SGHRS, CDR2 YFSETQ. The CDR3 length is 12 residues. The V end was cut by 5 bases, the J end by 4 bases, with 9 bases between. The CDR3 sequence is CASRKGTYGYTF. As DNA, the CDR3 is TGCGCCAGCAGGAAGGGTACCTATGGCTACACCTTC. Together with reference TRBV5-1 and TRBJ1-2, the CDR3 gives the full variable domain: KAGVTQTPRYLIKTRGQQVTLSCSPISGHRSVSWYQQTPGQGLQFLFEYFSETQRNKGNFPGRFSGRQFSNSRSEMNVSTLELGDSALYLCASRKGTYGYTFGSGTRLTVV.

A few counts support this clonotype. CDR3 nucleotides: TGTGCCAGCAGTTTAAGGGCAGAGGGCAATGAGCAGTTCTTC. Its protein product is CASSLRAEGNEQFF. This sequence joins TRBV28 and TRBJ2-1; D is possibly TRBD2 (5 bases). Germline V gene lookup returns CDR1 MDHEN and CDR2 SYDVKM. The CDR3 is 14 residues long. Trimming took 2 bases from V and 6 from J, leaving 11 bases between them.

The chain joins TRBV4-3 to TRBJ2-7; either TRBD1 or TRBD2 may supply D (5 bases each). The CDR3 is made up of 15 amino acids. V lost 0 bases, J lost 2 bases, and 11 bases lay in between. CDR1 and CDR2 from the germline V gene are LGHNA and YSLEER. CDR3 bases: TGCGCCAGCAGCCAAGATTTGGGGACGACCTACGAGCAGTACTTC. Its protein is CASSQDLGTTYEQYF.

This clonotype was counted a few times. This sequence joins TRBV20-1 and TRBJ2-1; no firm D call. The V end lost 2 bases, the J end lost 6 bases, and 11 bases lay between the germline ends. This CDR3 has 13 amino acids. Germline CDR1 reads DFQATT; CDR2 reads SNEGSKA (reference sequence). The CDR3 region is CSARRPEGNEQFF. CDR3 coding DNA: TGCAGTGCTAGACGGCCCGAAGGCAATGAGCAGTTCTTC.

Only a few counts were recorded for this clonotype. The chain couples TRBV20-1 to TRBJ2-7, with D perhaps TRBD2 (5 bases). Between the trimmed V and J ends, which lost 5 bases and 1 base, there was a span of 12 bases. This CDR3 comprises 13 residues. Germline V gene lookup returns CDR1 DFQATT and CDR2 SNEGSKA (reference sequence). The chain's CDR3 is CSAPWERSYEQYF. CDR3 DNA sequence: TGCAGTGCTCCGTGGGAGAGATCCTACGAGCAGTACTTC.

This clonotype was counted only a few times. The chain couples TRBV10-3 to TRBJ2-5, with a tentative D call TRBD2 (6 bases). The CDR3 contains 13 residues. CDR1 and CDR2 from the germline V gene are ENHRY and SYGVKD. Trimming took 10 bases from V and 5 from J, leaving 17 bases between them. The CDR3 here is CATSSGVMETQYF. CDR3 in DNA: TGTGCCACCTCGTCGGGAGTAATGGAGACCCAGTACTTC.

The V call is TRBV24-1, the J call TRBJ2-1, with TRBD2 matching 14 bases. The J segment lost 8 bases and the V segment lost 2 bases, leaving 4 bases of the junction unmatched. The CDR3 runs 16 residues. Germline values: CDR1 KGHDR, CDR2 SFDVKD. The CDR3: CATSDSRLAGGHEQFF. The CDR3, as DNA: TGTGCCACCAGTGATTCTAGACTAGCGGGAGGGCATGAGCAGTTCTTC.

The V and J genes are TRBV20-1 and TRBJ2-5, with 10 bases lining up with TRBD2. The V gene's germline CDR1 is DFQATT and CDR2 SNEGSKA (reference sequence). The V gene end was trimmed by 5 bases and the J gene end by 5 bases; junction bases not matched to a gene: 14. The CDR3 totals 16 residues. The CDR3 here is CSAPAYSSGSVETQYF. CDR3 DNA: TGCAGTGCTCCCGCCTATTCTAGCGGGAGCGTCGAGACCCAGTACTTC.

CDR3 nucleotides: TGTGCCAGCAGTTCACCGGGACTAGCGGCCAATGAGCAGTTCTTC. It encodes CASSSPGLAANEQFF. The V call is TRBV12-3 or TRBV12-4, the J call TRBJ2-1; 11 bases are shared with TRBD2. Trimming at V came to 4 bases and at J to 6 bases, leaving 5 bases not matched to a gene. The CDR3 extends over 15 amino acids.

J is TRBJ2-7 and V is TRBV5-1; 7 nucleotides align to TRBD1. Germline V gene lookup returns CDR1 SGHRS and CDR2 YFSETQ. The CDR3 totals 14 residues. The ends lost 6 bases at V and 2 bases at J; junction bases unmatched: 8. This CDR3 is CASNRDSSTYEQYF. The DNA for the CDR3 is TGCGCCAGCAACCGGGACAGTTCCACCTACGAGCAGTACTTC.

This chain connects TRBV18 to TRBJ2-2, with unresolved D. Between the trimmed V and J ends, which lost 3 bases and 2 bases, there was a span of 13 bases. Germline CDR1 KGHSH, CDR2 LQKENI. The CDR3 covers 16 residues. The CDR3 spells CASSPRSVANTGELFF. CDR3 sequence (DNA): TGTGCCAGCTCACCCCGGTCGGTGGCTAACACCGGGGAGCTGTTTTTT.

This clonotype has more than one count but fewer than ten. The chain recombines TRBV3-1 with TRBJ1-1, with 8 nucleotides matching TRBD1. Germline loops: CDR1 LGHDT, CDR2 YNNKEL (reference sequence). V shed 3 bases and J 6 bases; nucleotides not matched to a gene: 9. CDR3 length: 15 residues. CDR3 residues: CASSHRTGRIPEAFF. The CDR3 bases are TGTGCCAGCAGCCACAGGACAGGGCGGATCCCTGAAGCTTTCTTT. Using reference TRBV3-1 and TRBJ1-1 for the parts outside the CDR3, the full variable domain is DTAVSQTPKYLVTQMGNDKSIKCEQNLGHDTMYWYKQDSKKFLKIMFSYNNKELIINETVPNRFSPKSPDKAHLNLHINSLELGDSAVYFCASSHRTGRIPEAFFGQGTRLTVV.

The CDR3 loop is CASSLASGANTQYF. Here the CDR3 DNA reads TGTGCCAGCAGCTTGGCTAGCGGAGCAAATACGCAGTATTTT. The chain has TRBV7-2 and TRBJ2-3, with 7 bases matching TRBD2. The V segment lost 3 bases and the J segment 7 bases; nucleotides outside the gene matches: 7. Germline V gene sequence: CDR1 SGHTA, CDR2 FQGNSA. The length of the CDR3 is 14 residues.

V usage is TRBV20-1 and J usage is TRBJ1-5, with D tentatively TRBD1 (5 bases). V was trimmed by 4 bases and J by 0 bases, leaving 16 bases between them. The CDR3 consists of 16 residues. CDR1 is DFQATT and CDR2 is SNEGSKA in the germline V gene (reference sequence). CDR3 bases: TGCAGTGCTACCAGGGAGGGACGGTATAGCAATCAGCCCCAGCATTTT. Its translation: CSATREGRYSNQPQHF.

This clonotype occurred a few times. V is TRBV27 and J is TRBJ2-1; D possibly uses TRBD1 or TRBD2 (5 bases each). V was pared by 2 bases and J by 6 bases, with 11 bases between. The CDR3 spans 14 residues. CDR1 and CDR2 (germline): MNHEY, SMNVEV (reference sequence). The CDR3 region is CASSLGGEGNEQFF. Written as DNA, the CDR3 is TGTGCCAGCAGTTTAGGGGGAGAGGGCAATGAGCAGTTCTTC.

The CDR3 loop is CASSSPSGGTSYEQYF. In nucleotides, the CDR3 is TGTGCCAGCAGTTCACCCAGCGGAGGGACCTCCTACGAGCAGTACTTC. The chain uses TRBV27 and TRBJ2-7; tentatively, D is TRBD2 (6 bases). The CDR3 length is 16 residues. The ends were cut back, 4 bases at V and 0 bases at J, with 16 bases in the middle. Germline V gives CDR1 MNHEY, CDR2 SMNVEV (reference sequence).

This clonotype was picked up many times. The V call is TRBV20-1, the J call TRBJ1-3; D is undetermined. CDR3 length equals 15 residues. Deletions cut 0 bases from V and 0 bases from J, with 9 bases between. The germline CDR1 and CDR2 sequences are DFQATT and SNEGSKA (reference sequence). The CDR3: CSARDHAISGNTIYF. CDR3 nucleotide sequence: TGCAGTGCTAGAGATCACGCGATCTCTGGAAACACCATATATTTT.

This clonotype was recorded a few times. This chain links TRBV20-1 with TRBJ1-4; TRBD1 matches at 9 bases. V was pared by 5 bases and J by 8 bases, with 9 bases of the junction left unmatched. Germline V gene lookup returns CDR1 DFQATT and CDR2 SNEGSKA (reference sequence). The CDR3 totals 14 residues. CDR3 coding DNA: TGCAGTGCTCCCCCCCGGGACAGGGAAGAAAAACTGTTTTTT. This sequence encodes CSAPPRDREEKLFF.

The chain combines TRBV28 with TRBJ1-1; 7 bases map to TRBD1. Germline V lookup: CDR1 MDHEN, CDR2 SYDVKM. The CDR3 extends over 15 amino acids. The V segment lost 6 bases and the J segment 0 bases; nucleotides outside the gene matches: 7. The CDR3: CASSPRGQVNTEAFF. The CDR3 DNA sequence: TGTGCCAGCAGCCCTAGAGGACAGGTGAACACTGAAGCTTTCTTT.

The rearrangement links TRBV14 to TRBJ2-7, with D perhaps TRBD2 (6 bases). Germline V gives CDR1 SGHDN, CDR2 FVKESK. The V end lost 4 bases, the J end lost 5 bases, and 15 bases lay between the germline ends. The CDR3 is made up of 14 amino acids. This CDR3 is CASSPPGLTNEQYF. Here the CDR3 DNA reads TGTGCCAGCAGCCCCCCGGGACTCACTAACGAGCAGTACTTC.

This clonotype was observed a few times. This chain joins TRBV15 and TRBJ1-2; TRBD1 matches 8 bases. V dropped 0 bases and J dropped 8; count of bases not matched to a gene: 8. Germline V gene data show CDR1 as LNHNV and CDR2 as YYDKDF (reference sequence). The CDR3 has 15 residues. CDR3 bases: TGTGCCACCAGCAGAGATCCCCAGGGGGCTGGAGGCTACACCTTC. Translation: CATSRDPQGAGGYTF.

The sample holds a few counts of this clonotype. The rearrangement uses TRBV7-8 and TRBJ2-4, with D tentatively TRBD1 (6 bases). Germline-derived CDR1 and CDR2 are SGHVS and FQNEAQ. Trimming stripped 5 bases from V and 2 bases from J, with 22 bases between. This CDR3 comprises 18 residues. The CDR3 DNA reads TGTGCCAGCAGCCTAGAGAGGGAAAACAGGGTATCCAAAAACATTCAGTACTTC. Its protein product is CASSLERENRVSKNIQYF.

This clonotype was seen more than once but under ten times. This chain uses TRBV5-1 with TRBJ2-4, with D possibly TRBD1 on 6 matching bases. V was shortened by 3 bases and J by 11 bases, with 15 bases between the two germline ends. The germline V gene has CDR1 SGHRS and CDR2 YFSETQ. The CDR3 consists of 13 residues. CDR3 coding DNA: TGCGCCAGCAGCTCGCCCCCGGACAGCTTTCAGTACTTC. Its translation is CASSSPPDSFQYF.

This clonotype came up a few times. The rearrangement uses TRBV7-3 and TRBJ2-1; 10 nucleotides align to TRBD2. The CDR3 runs to 16 residues. Germline values: CDR1 SGHTA, CDR2 FQGTGA. With V trimmed by 0 bases and J by 9 bases, 8 bases remained unmatched. CDR3 nucleotides: TGTGCCAGCAGCTTAACGGGGACTAGCGTAGGCAGTGAGCAGTTCTTC. This sequence encodes CASSLTGTSVGSEQFF.